A single sample gave rise to the 28 T cell receptor beta chains below, sequenced in a study of early T cells in non-severe SARS-CoV-2 infection. TCRdb re-called the 5' RACE reads with MiXCR, one entry per CDR3 protein. The profile covers some 59,000 distinct CDR3 sequences, with 7.5% to 9.5% appearing a single time and approximately 4% taken by the ten largest. Sequenced here: whole blood, sampled at baseline. The receptors stem from an adult who was a healthcare worker with PCR-confirmed SARS-CoV-2 infection or an uninfected control (not recorded which).

This sequence joins TRBV18 and TRBJ1-2, with a possible D match to TRBD1 (6 bases). V was cut by 2 bases and J by 4 bases, with 14 bases left in between. CDR3 length equals 15 residues. From germline, CDR1 is KGHSH and CDR2 LQKENI. CDR3 nucleotide sequence: TGTGCCAGCTCACCATTTATAGGACAGACCTATGGCTACACCTTC. Amino acid sequence: CASSPFIGQTYGYTF.

This chain uses TRBV7-9 with TRBJ1-1; unclear D gene. This CDR3 spans 13 amino acids. Looked up from germline, CDR1 is SEHNR and CDR2 is FQNEAQ (reference sequence). The V end lost 8 bases, the J end lost 0 bases, and 10 bases lay between the germline ends. This CDR3 reads CASGRSLNTEAFF. The CDR3 nucleotides read TGTGCCAGCGGCCGGTCCCTGAACACTGAAGCTTTCTTT. The entire variable domain, with the rest obtained from reference TRBV7-9 and TRBJ1-1, is as follows: DTGVSQNPRHKITKRGQNVTFRCDPISEHNRLYWYRQTLGQGPEFLTYFQNEAQLEKSRLLSDRFSAERPKGSFSTLEIQRTEQGDSAMYLCASGRSLNTEAFFGQGTRLTVV.

The sample holds a few counts of this clonotype. The chain uses TRBV11-1 and TRBJ2-5, with 8 bases lining up with TRBD2. This CDR3 comprises 15 residues. Germline CDR1 is SGHAT and CDR2 is FQDESV (reference sequence). The junction had 14 bases not matched to a gene; V was cut back by 5 bases and J by 9 bases. CDR3 region: CASSLKSGGIRPQYF. The CDR3 region has the DNA TGTGCCAGCAGCCTAAAGAGCGGGGGCATTCGGCCCCAGTACTTC. Looking up the rest from reference TRBV11-1 and TRBJ2-5 gives the full variable domain: EAEVAQSPRYKITEKSQAVAFWCDPISGHATLYWYRQILGQGPELLVQFQDESVVDDSQLPKDRFSAERLKGVDSTLKIQPAELGDSAMYLCASSLKSGGIRPQYFGPGTRLLVL.

With respect to this clonotype: The junction does not match germline at one end; this may be a read error. The chain is built from TRBV12-3 or TRBV12-4 and TRBJ1-6; TRBD1 agrees at 9 bases. This CDR3 contains 14 residues. Here the CDR3 DNA reads TGTGCCAGCACCCTGGGACAGGGCACTTCACCCCTCCAGTTT. Translating it yields CASTLGQGTSPLQF.

The rearrangement links TRBV6-5 to TRBJ2-2, with a weak D call TRBD2 (7 bases). V lost 2 bases and J 6 bases, leaving 10 bases between the germline ends. Germline values: CDR1 MNHEY, CDR2 SVGAGI. CDR3 size: 14 residues. The CDR3 region has the DNA TGTGCCAGCAGTTACGGGGAGGGGGCCGGGGAGCTGTTTTTT. This sequence encodes CASSYGEGAGELFF.

The gene calls are TRBV7-9 and TRBJ2-2; D ambiguous. The CDR3 spans 13 residues. The V end lost 10 bases, the J end lost 3 bases, and 12 bases lay between the germline ends. CDR1 is SEHNR and CDR2 is FQNEAQ in the germline V gene (reference sequence). The CDR3 region has the DNA TGTGCCAACGGACGTGCGGACACCGGGGAGCTGTTTTTT. Its translation: CANGRADTGELFF.

This chain uses TRBV3-1 with TRBJ2-3, with TRBD2 identical over 7 bases. In germline, CDR1 is LGHDT, CDR2 YNNKEL (reference sequence). The V gene end was trimmed by 3 bases and the J gene end by 1 base; junction bases not matched to a gene: 10. The CDR3 covers 17 residues. The CDR3 loop is CASSQRGYPSRTDTQYF. CDR3 in DNA: TGTGCCAGCAGCCAGCGGGGGTACCCCTCGCGCACAGATACGCAGTATTTT.

The chain carries TRBV6-1 and TRBJ2-1, with D perhaps given as TRBD1 or TRBD2 (6 bases each). CDR1 is MNHNS, CDR2 SASEGT, per germline. This CDR3 has 17 amino acids. V was pared by 0 bases and J by 12 bases, with 24 bases between. CDR3 coding DNA: TGTGCCAGCAGTGAAGCGTTACTAGCCGTGGGGGCAGATGGGCAGTTCTTC. Translated, it gives CASSEALLAVGADGQFF.

The CDR3 bases are TGTGCCAGTAGATGGGGTAGCGGGGCTCCCGGAGATACGCAGTATTTT. As protein: CASRWGSGAPGDTQYF. This chain links TRBV19 with TRBJ2-3; 8 nucleotides align to TRBD2. V dropped 6 bases and J dropped 5; count of bases not matched to a gene: 13. Germline CDR1 LNHDA, CDR2 SQIVND (reference sequence). The CDR3 contains 16 residues.

The chain recombines TRBV29-1 with TRBJ2-1, with D possibly TRBD2 on 5 matching bases. The V end was cut by 7 bases, the J end by 4 bases, with 17 bases between. Germline CDR1 SQVTM, CDR2 ANQGSEA. This CDR3 has 14 amino acids. CDR3 region: CSAGPGVVYNEQFF. CDR3 DNA sequence: TGCAGCGCGGGCCCCGGGGTGGTTTACAATGAGCAGTTCTTC.

This chain uses TRBV18 with TRBJ2-6; D tentatively fits TRBD1 or TRBD2 (5 bases each). The CDR3 length is 16 residues. Between the trimmed V and J ends, which lost 2 bases and 8 bases, there was a span of 16 bases. The germline gives CDR1 KGHSH, CDR2 LQKENI. The DNA for the CDR3 is TGTGCCAGCTCACCAGTGGGGACGTGGGGGACCAACGTCCTGACTTTC. Translation: CASSPVGTWGTNVLTF.

This sequence joins TRBV10-1 and TRBJ2-1, with TRBD2 matching over 10 bases. V was pared by 2 bases and J by 7 bases, with 8 bases of the junction left unmatched. The CDR3 consists of 16 residues. Germline V gives CDR1 WNHNN, CDR2 SYGVQD (reference sequence). CDR3 nucleotide sequence: TGCGCCAGCAGTGAGAATGGTGGACTAGCGGATAATGAGCAGTTCTTC. It yields the protein CASSENGGLADNEQFF.

This clonotype was counted a few times. The V call is TRBV29-1, the J call TRBJ2-7, with a weak D call TRBD2 (6 bases). Germline assignment: CDR1 SQVTM and CDR2 ANQGSEA. The CDR3 loop spans 11 amino acids. The V end lost 6 bases, the J end lost 5 bases, and 11 bases lay between the germline ends. The CDR3 bases are TGCAGCGTCCACGGGGGAAACGAGCAGTACTTC. Encoded protein: CSVHGGNEQYF.

The genes are TRBV21-1 and TRBJ2-7. TRBV21-1 is a listed pseudogene. The CDR3 spans 12 residues. The CDR3 DNA is TGTGCCAGCAGCAAAAGTGTAGGGGAGCAGTACTTC. Amino acids: CASSKSVGEQYF.

This clonotype showed up just a few times. The chain employs TRBV5-4 and TRBJ2-5; possible D gene TRBD2, 6 bases. V gave up 2 bases and J gave up 2 bases, with 10 bases separating them. The V gene's germline CDR1 is SGHNT and CDR2 YYREEE (reference sequence). The CDR3 loop spans 14 amino acids. CDR3 coding DNA: TGTGCCAGCAGCTTAATGGCGGGACAAGAGACCCAGTACTTC. This gives the protein CASSLMAGQETQYF.

This clonotype has a handful of counts. The chain combines TRBV19 with TRBJ2-2; TRBD1 agrees at 9 bases. CDR3 length equals 16 residues. Trimming took 3 bases from V and 5 from J; bases not matched to a gene: 7. CDR1 is LNHDA and CDR2 is SQIVND in the germline V gene (reference sequence). For the CDR3, the DNA is TGTGCCAGTAGTATTGTGGGGACAGGGAGGACCGGGGAGCTGTTTTTT. Its protein product is CASSIVGTGRTGELFF.

The chain combines TRBV7-8 with TRBJ2-7, with 7 bases identical to TRBD1. The CDR3 length is 12 residues. With 8 bases clipped from V and 3 bases from J, the junction kept 4 bases outside the gene matches. The V gene's germline CDR1 is SGHVS and CDR2 FQNEAQ. The chain's CDR3 is CASQTGNYEQYF. CDR3 nucleotides: TGTGCCAGCCAGACAGGGAACTACGAGCAGTACTTC.

This clonotype was seen only a few times. The chain uses TRBV28 and TRBJ2-7; D remains ambiguous. The CDR3 is 11 amino acids. Looked up from germline, CDR1 is MDHEN and CDR2 is SYDVKM. V lost 7 bases and J lost 3, with 7 bases in between. The CDR3 nucleotides read TGTGCCAGCAACAGTTACTACGAGCAGTACTTC. Its translation: CASNSYYEQYF.

The J gene is TRBJ2-7, the V gene TRBV12-3 or TRBV12-4; maybe TRBD1 (5 bases). Trimming took off 2 bases at V and 2 bases at J, with 10 bases between the two ends. The length of the CDR3 is 14 residues. As DNA, the CDR3 is TGTGCCAGCAGTTTAAGGGGAACCACCTACGAGCAGTACTTC. Translated, it gives CASSLRGTTYEQYF.

This clonotype was detected a few times. The chain has TRBV18 and TRBJ2-2, with TRBD1 matching over 10 bases. The V gene's germline CDR1 is KGHSH and CDR2 LQKENI. CDR3 length: 15 amino acids. V lost 5 bases, J lost 4 bases, and 4 bases stayed unmatched. The CDR3 here is CASSAGQGTTGELFF. The CDR3 DNA follows: TGTGCCAGCTCAGCGGGACAGGGGACCACCGGGGAGCTGTTTTTT.

The rearrangement links TRBV10-3 to TRBJ2-7, with 7 nucleotides matching TRBD1. CDR1 and CDR2 (germline): ENHRY, SYGVKD. Trimming cost V 6 bases and J 3 bases; bases outside gene matches: 8. CDR3 length: 14 amino acids. CDR3 protein: CAIRTSRTGYEQYF. The CDR3 bases are TGTGCCATCAGGACCTCCCGGACAGGCTACGAGCAGTACTTC.

The gene calls are TRBV18 and TRBJ2-7, with D perhaps being TRBD1 or TRBD2 (6 bases each). In germline, CDR1 is KGHSH, CDR2 LQKENI. The V end lost 0 bases, the J end lost 5 bases, and 17 bases lay between the germline ends. This CDR3 contains 16 residues. CDR3 DNA: TGTGCCAGCTCACCACCTTTTTCCGGGGGCGGAAACGAGCAGTACTTC. The encoded protein is CASSPPFSGGGNEQYF.

The chain carries TRBV10-1 and TRBJ2-3; 7 bases line up with TRBD2. The V and J ends lost 6 bases and 4 bases, in that order; junction bases with no gene match: 13. This CDR3 has 16 amino acids. CDR1 and CDR2 from the germline V gene are WNHNN and SYGVQD (reference sequence). The CDR3 DNA reads TGCGCCAGCAGCCACCGACTAGCCTTGGGGGCAGATACGCAGTATTTT. Translation gives CASSHRLALGADTQYF.

The table lists this clonotype with a few counts. This chain uses TRBV29-1 with TRBJ2-7, with TRBD1 identical over 7 bases. From germline, CDR1 is SQVTM and CDR2 ANQGSEA. Trimming took 7 bases from V and 3 from J; bases not matched to a gene: 3. The CDR3 totals 11 residues. In DNA form, the CDR3 reads TGCAGCGGCCGACAGGGCTACGAGCAGTACTTC. Translated, it gives CSGRQGYEQYF.

This clonotype has ten or more counts. The chain employs TRBV5-1 and TRBJ2-2; 12 positions match TRBD2. The CDR3 loop spans 15 amino acids. Unmatched junction bases numbered 1, after V lost 4 bases and J lost 3 bases. The germline V gene has CDR1 SGHRS and CDR2 YFSETQ. The CDR3 protein is CASSRTSGDTGELFF. For the CDR3, the DNA is TGCGCCAGCAGCCGGACTAGCGGGGACACCGGGGAGCTGTTTTTT. The full variable domain, in which reference TRBV5-1 and TRBJ2-2 provide the parts outside the CDR3, is KAGVTQTPRYLIKTRGQQVTLSCSPISGHRSVSWYQQTPGQGLQFLFEYFSETQRNKGNFPGRFSGRQFSNSRSEMNVSTLELGDSALYLCASSRTSGDTGELFFGEGSRLTVL.

This clonotype was observed at least ten times. The gene calls are TRBV7-6 and TRBJ2-1; TRBD2 matches at 14 bases. The CDR3 runs 15 residues. V shed 8 bases, J shed 8 bases, and the junction held 8 bases outside the gene matches. Looked up from germline, CDR1 is SGHVS and CDR2 is FNYEAQ. CDR3 loop: CASGPGTSGSYEQFF. As DNA, the CDR3 is TGTGCCAGCGGCCCCGGGACTAGCGGGAGTTATGAGCAGTTCTTC.

This chain joins TRBV7-2 and TRBJ1-2; D is uncertain. Germline loops: CDR1 SGHTA, CDR2 FQGNSA. V was shortened by 2 bases and J by 0 bases, with 10 bases between the two germline ends. The CDR3 contains 15 residues. The CDR3 region has the DNA TGTGCCAGCAGCTTACTAACAGCTTCTAACTATGGCTACACCTTC. Translated, it gives CASSLLTASNYGYTF.

In this sample, this clonotype turned up a few times. The chain employs TRBV4-1 and TRBJ2-7; the D is unclear. Trimming took off 4 bases at V and 1 base at J, with 8 bases between the two ends. Per germline, CDR1 MGHRA and CDR2 YSYEKL. There are 13 residues in the CDR3. CDR3 protein: CASSRTESYEQYF. DNA for the CDR3: TGCGCCAGCAGCCGGACGGAATCCTACGAGCAGTACTTC.